Described below is a single T cell receptor (beta chain) sequence and its context. Its antigen remains unidentified. This sample was taken from a study of identifying expanded T cells in peripheral blood. Overall study findings and caveats: Across healthy donors, higher total template counts meant significantly greater approximately two-week count variance.

The repertoire was sequenced with immunoSEQ multiplex PCR; TCRdb's copy has only in-frame clones and lacks some. The sample includes around 130,000 clones, 75% to 90% of them seen just once. Between the trimmed V and J ends, which lost 4 bases and 0 bases, there was a span of 12 bases. The germline V gene has CDR1 SGHAT and CDR2 FQNNGV. The CDR3 spans 15 residues. Sample: blood. This clonotype was sampled from a person aged 18 to 75 in good health. The V and J genes are TRBV11-2 and TRBJ1-1; possible D gene TRBD1, 5 bases. The CDR3 region has the DNA TGTGCCAGCAGCTCTAAAGGGACGGTGAACACTGAAGCTTTCTTT. Translation gives CASSSKGTVNTEAFF.